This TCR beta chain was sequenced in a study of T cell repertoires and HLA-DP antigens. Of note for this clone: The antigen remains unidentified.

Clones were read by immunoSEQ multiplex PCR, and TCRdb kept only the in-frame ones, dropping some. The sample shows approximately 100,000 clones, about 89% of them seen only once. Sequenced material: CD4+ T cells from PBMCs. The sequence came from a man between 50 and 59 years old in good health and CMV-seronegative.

CDR3 in amino acids: CASSQDNVSNQPQHF. The DNA of the CDR3 is TGCGCCAGCAGCCAAGATAACGTTAGCAATCAGCCCCAGCATTTT. The chain recombines TRBV4-1 with TRBJ1-5; D is uncertain. This CDR3 contains 15 residues. Germline V gene sequence: CDR1 MGHRA, CDR2 YSYEKL. V was trimmed by 0 bases and J by 0 bases, leaving 6 bases between them.